The following is a TCR beta chain sequence with its context. As yet, its antigen is unknown. CDR1 MNHEY and CDR2 SVGAGI come from the germline V gene. Unmatched junction bases numbered 8, after V lost 6 bases and J lost 8 bases. The CDR3 extends over 14 amino acids. These data come from a study of blood T cells in healthy people across ages. Study information: Per two T cells, about one barcoded beta molecule was captured through template switching. Notes on the study in general: It was held that diversity estimates obtained from one million T cells represented underestimates. Naive CD4+ cells and diversity were both higher in long-lived donors than in aged donors.

A sample-barcoded 5' primer and a J-beta primer mix were used in a second PCR of about 7 to 12 cycles. TCRdb re-called the 5' RACE reads through MiXCR, storing one row per CDR3 protein. The sample holds about 1.6 million distinct CDR3 sequences, about 35% seen once. The material sequenced was blood. This chain uses TRBV6-5 with TRBJ2-1, with 9 bases fitting TRBD1. This clonotype was sampled from a woman aged 30 to 39 in good health. The CDR3 here is CASRGGRTGDEQFF. DNA for the CDR3: TGTGCCAGCAGAGGGGGCCGGACAGGGGATGAGCAGTTCTTC.